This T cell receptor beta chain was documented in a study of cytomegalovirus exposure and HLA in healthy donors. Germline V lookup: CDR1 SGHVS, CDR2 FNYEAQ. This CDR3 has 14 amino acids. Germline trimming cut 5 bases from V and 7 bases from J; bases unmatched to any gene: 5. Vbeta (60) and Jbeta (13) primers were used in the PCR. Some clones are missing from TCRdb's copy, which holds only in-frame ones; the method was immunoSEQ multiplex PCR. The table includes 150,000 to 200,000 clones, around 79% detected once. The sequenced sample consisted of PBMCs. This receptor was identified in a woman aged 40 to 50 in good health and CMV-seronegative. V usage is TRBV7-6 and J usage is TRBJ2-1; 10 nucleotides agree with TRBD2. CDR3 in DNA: TGTGCCAGCAGCCCCCCTAGCGGGAGAAATGAGCAGTTCTTC. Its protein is CASSPPSGRNEQFF.